Listed below are T cell receptor beta chains from one sample, sequenced in a study of T cells expressing NK-cell markers. TCRdb re-called the 5' RACE reads, yielding one record per CDR3 amino acid sequence without DNA. This table holds under 500,000 distinct CDR3 sequences. Sequenced sample: blood T cells: a sorted CD56 or NKG2C T cell subset, CD4+ or CD8+ T cells, or bulk PBMC T cells (not recorded which). These receptors all come from a woman between 18 and 70 years old in good health. CDR3s include the opening cysteine and the closing phenylalanine or tryptophan. Fields, in order: CDR3 length, V gene, J gene, CDR3 protein.

len: 21
v_gene: TRBV9
j_gene: TRBJ2-5
CDR3aa: CASSVGRGWGTSGSGQETQYF

len: 15
v_gene: TRBV7-7
j_gene: TRBJ2-7
CDR3aa: CASSLALAGEGEQYF

len: 14
v_gene: TRBV28
j_gene: TRBJ1-3
CDR3aa: CASRQAYSGNTIYF

len: 12
v_gene: TRBV29-1
j_gene: TRBJ2-2
CDR3aa: CSVGRRGGELFF

len: 14
v_gene: TRBV20-1
j_gene: TRBJ1-1
CDR3aa: CSARNGREVTEAFF

len: 12
v_gene: TRBV20-1
j_gene: TRBJ1-2
CDR3aa: CSARGGAEGYTF

len: 16
v_gene: TRBV12-3/TRBV12-4
j_gene: TRBJ2-2
CDR3aa: CASSQGLAGATGELFF

len: 14
v_gene: TRBV7-3
j_gene: TRBJ2-2
CDR3aa: CASSFMSAVGELFF

len: 15
v_gene: TRBV7-3
j_gene: TRBJ2-2
CDR3aa: CASSYDRGGTGELFF

len: 14
v_gene: TRBV7-2
j_gene: TRBJ1-4
CDR3aa: CASSAGGGGEKLFF

len: 16
v_gene: TRBV5-1
j_gene: TRBJ2-3
CDR3aa: CASSLGTRTGTDTQYF

len: 12
v_gene: TRBV29-1
j_gene: TRBJ1-2
CDR3aa: CSGGTATNGYTF

len: 15
v_gene: TRBV20-1
j_gene: TRBJ2-2
CDR3aa: CSASQARVGGGELFF

len: 14
v_gene: TRBV7-9
j_gene: TRBJ2-5
CDR3aa: CASSSWTRRETQYF

len: 14
v_gene: TRBV6-1
j_gene: TRBJ2-1
CDR3aa: CASRDSGGYNEQFF

len: 15
v_gene: TRBV12-3/TRBV12-4
j_gene: TRBJ1-5
CDR3aa: CASSSQKGSNQPQHF

len: 14
v_gene: TRBV27
j_gene: TRBJ1-1
CDR3aa: CACGAGGGNTEAFF

len: 17
v_gene: TRBV20-1
j_gene: TRBJ2-1
CDR3aa: CSALSPERGLSYNEQFF

len: 19
v_gene: TRBV12-3/TRBV12-4
j_gene: TRBJ2-1
CDR3aa: CASSLAFSFGLDVYNEQFF

len: 14
v_gene: TRBV7-8
j_gene: TRBJ2-4
CDR3aa: CASSLAARGHIQYF

len: 13
v_gene: TRBV7-9
j_gene: TRBJ2-7
CDR3aa: CASSPGASGEQYF

len: 14
v_gene: TRBV29-1
j_gene: TRBJ2-1
CDR3aa: CSVEVAGVGNEQFF

len: 19
v_gene: TRBV24-1
j_gene: TRBJ2-1
CDR3aa: CATSGRLPPSGARHNEQFF

len: 11
v_gene: TRBV5-1
j_gene: TRBJ2-7
CDR3aa: CASSPGREQYF

len: 16
v_gene: TRBV4-1
j_gene: TRBJ2-1
CDR3aa: CASSQDEGIWGNEQFF